These 32 T cell receptor beta chains were all obtained from the same sample, sequenced in a study of control samples from healthy donors and cancer patients (dated by TCRdb to between 2020 and 2021). Preparation of the library involved the immunoSEQ multiplex PCR assay. The immuneACCESS repertoire file appears here via TCRdb, limited to in-frame rearrangements. These files lack a portion of the clones; in checked studies, under half of the deficit traces to unresolved V genes, and the cause of the others is not known. For this sample the table gives about 86,000 clones, of which 94% were detected only once. In total, the top ten clones hold around 4.9% of the sample. The specimen was blood. The origin of the receptors is a woman between 18 and 29 years old in good health.

The rearrangement links TRBV5-4 to TRBJ2-7; TRBD1 is a possible D gene (6 bases). Trimming cost V 4 bases and J 0 bases, with 14 bases left between them. Looked up from germline, CDR1 is SGHNT and CDR2 is YYREEE (reference sequence). The CDR3 has 15 amino acids. CDR3 DNA: TGTGCCAGCAGCCTTAAGACAGGATTCTCCTACGAGCAGTACTTC. Translated, it gives CASSLKTGFSYEQYF.

The chain carries TRBV11-3 and TRBJ1-1; a possible D gene is TRBD1 (5 bases). The CDR3 is 13 amino acids. In germline, CDR1 is SGHNT, CDR2 YENEEA. The V gene lost 2 bases and the J gene lost 5 bases, with 9 bases spanning the gap. CDR3 sequence: CASSLLGDTEAFF. As DNA, the CDR3 is TGTGCCAGCAGCTTATTGGGGGATACTGAAGCTTTCTTT.

The chain has TRBV5-1 and TRBJ2-3; D assignment may be TRBD1 or TRBD2 (6 bases each). CDR1 SGHRS and CDR2 YFSETQ come from the germline V gene. The V and J ends lost 5 bases and 4 bases respectively, with 14 bases between them. The CDR3 runs 14 residues. DNA of the CDR3: TGCGCCAGCAGGACGGGGGCAGGATCAGATACGCAGTATTTT. Translated: CASRTGAGSDTQYF.

The gene calls are TRBV29-1 and TRBJ1-2; the D is unclear. In germline, CDR1 is SQVTM, CDR2 ANQGSEA. The V and J ends lost 6 bases and 10 bases respectively, with 9 bases between them. This CDR3 contains 9 residues. DNA for the CDR3: TGCAGCGTCACCTTGAACTACACCTTC. Its protein product is CSVTLNYTF.

The CDR3 here is CASRPNSGGGGYTF. The CDR3 DNA reads TGTGCCAGCAGACCTAACTCAGGGGGCGGAGGCTACACCTTC. V usage is TRBV28 and J usage is TRBJ1-2, with 8 bases matching TRBD1. V trimming: 6 bases; J trimming: 8 bases; junction bases outside the gene matches: 11. CDR1 is MDHEN, CDR2 SYDVKM, per germline. The CDR3 consists of 14 residues.

This chain connects TRBV2 to TRBJ1-5, with D perhaps TRBD1 (6 bases). The CDR3 totals 13 residues. Trimming stripped 6 bases from V and 7 bases from J, with 13 bases between. From germline, CDR1 is SNHLY and CDR2 FYNNEI. CDR3 residues: CASSEDSRQPQHF. Written as DNA, the CDR3 is TGTGCCAGCAGCGAGGACAGCAGGCAGCCCCAGCATTTT.

The chain uses TRBV27 and TRBJ2-3; D is unresolved. CDR3 length equals 13 residues. Per germline, CDR1 MNHEY and CDR2 SMNVEV (reference sequence). V lost 5 bases and J lost 2, with 8 bases in between. The CDR3 nucleotides are TGTGCCAGCAGTATACTCAACACAGATACGCAGTATTTT. Translating it yields CASSILNTDTQYF.

The rearrangement uses TRBV5-1 and TRBJ2-7, with 11 bases lining up with TRBD2. CDR3 size: 14 residues. V lost 5 bases and J lost 4; bases outside the gene matches: 5. Germline-derived CDR1 and CDR2 are SGHRS and YFSETQ. The CDR3 sequence: CASRLTSGVYEQYF. CDR3 nucleotide sequence: TGCGCCAGCAGGCTGACTAGCGGGGTATACGAGCAGTACTTC. Looking up the rest from reference TRBV5-1 and TRBJ2-7 gives the full variable domain: KAGVTQTPRYLIKTRGQQVTLSCSPISGHRSVSWYQQTPGQGLQFLFEYFSETQRNKGNFPGRFSGRQFSNSRSEMNVSTLELGDSALYLCASRLTSGVYEQYFGPGTRLTVT.

The chain joins TRBV6-2 or TRBV6-3 to TRBJ2-2; TRBD1 is a possible D gene (6 bases). Germline V gives CDR1 MNHEY, CDR2 SVGEGT. The CDR3 consists of 19 residues. The V and J ends lost 4 bases and 2 bases respectively, with 23 bases between them. The CDR3, as DNA: TGTGCCAGCAGTTTTGCCTCCGTTTCTGGGACATCTAACACCGGGGAGCTGTTTTTT. Encoded protein: CASSFASVSGTSNTGELFF.

CDR3 loop: CASSPFSAADRGWYTEAFF. The CDR3 nucleotides read TGTGCCAGCTCACCATTCTCCGCAGCTGACAGGGGATGGTACACTGAAGCTTTCTTT. J is TRBJ1-1 and V is TRBV18; 8 bases fit TRBD1. J was trimmed by 3 bases and V by 2 bases; bases with no gene match: 17. The CDR3 spans 19 residues. Germline CDR1 KGHSH, CDR2 LQKENI. The variable domain in full, with the rest retrieved from reference TRBV18 and TRBJ1-1, is NAGVMQNPRHLVRRRGQEARLRCSPMKGHSHVYWYRQLPEEGLKFMVYLQKENIIDESGMPKERFSAEFPKEGPSILRIQQVVRGDSAAYFCASSPFSAADRGWYTEAFFGQGTRLTVV.

The chain recombines TRBV7-6 with TRBJ2-1; no clear D gene. CDR3 length: 13 residues. V was clipped by 1 base and J by 2 bases, with 3 bases between them. Germline loops: CDR1 SGHVS, CDR2 FNYEAQ. CDR3 in DNA: TGTGCCAGCAGCTTAGATACCTACAATGAGCAGTTCTTC. Its protein product is CASSLDTYNEQFF. Full variable domain (outside the CDR3, taken from reference TRBV7-6 and TRBJ2-1): GAGVSQSPRYKVTKRGQDVALRCDPISGHVSLYWYRQALGQGPEFLTYFNYEAQQDKSGLPNDRFSAERPEGSISTLTIQRTEQRDSAMYRCASSLDTYNEQFFGPGTRLTVL.

This chain joins TRBV7-8 and TRBJ2-3; TRBD1 might be the D (5 bases). The CDR3 consists of 13 residues. Trimming shortened V by 10 bases and J by 3 bases, and 14 bases separated the two germline ends. Germline V CDR1 and CDR2: SGHVS, FQNEAQ. CDR3 loop: CATQGVGTDTQYF. CDR3 bases: TGTGCCACCCAGGGTGTTGGTACAGATACGCAGTATTTT. Full variable domain (remainder filled in from reference TRBV7-8 and TRBJ2-3): GAGVSQSPRYKVAKRGQDVALRCDPISGHVSLFWYQQALGQGPEFLTYFQNEAQLDKSGLPSDRFFAERPEGSVSTLKIQRTQQEDSAVYLCATQGVGTDTQYFGPGTRLTVL.

The chain has TRBV5-1 and TRBJ1-1; possibly TRBD1 for D (6 bases). This CDR3 has 14 amino acids. The germline V gene has CDR1 SGHRS and CDR2 YFSETQ. V lost 5 bases and J 3 bases, leaving 14 bases between the germline ends. The CDR3 protein is CASSTSTGYTEAFF. In nucleotides, the CDR3 is TGCGCCAGCAGTACATCGACAGGATACACTGAAGCTTTCTTT.

This clone was observed a single time. The chain has TRBV28 and TRBJ2-5, with 8 positions matching TRBD2. Germline assignment: CDR1 MDHEN and CDR2 SYDVKM. V was pared by 5 bases and J by 3 bases, with 11 bases of the junction left unmatched. CDR3 size: 16 residues. CDR3 nucleotide sequence: TGTGCCAGCAGTCATCGGTTAGCGGGGCCTAAAGAGACCCAGTACTTC. Translation: CASSHRLAGPKETQYF.

The chain has TRBV19 and TRBJ1-1, with D perhaps TRBD1 (5 bases). Germline loops: CDR1 LNHDA, CDR2 SQIVND (reference sequence). This CDR3 spans 16 amino acids. V lost 3 bases, J lost 0 bases, and 14 bases lay in between. CDR3 sequence (DNA): TGTGCCAGTAGTATTCGGGGGACTCTTGTGAACACTGAAGCTTTCTTT. Translating gives CASSIRGTLVNTEAFF.

The chain employs TRBV7-3 and TRBJ1-1; the D gene is possibly TRBD1 (6 bases). CDR3 length: 15 residues. Germline loops: CDR1 SGHTA, CDR2 FQGTGA. V lost 4 bases and J lost 4, with 16 bases in between. This chain's CDR3 is CASSSGPGASTEAFF. The CDR3 bases are TGTGCCAGCAGCTCGGGGCCGGGGGCGAGCACTGAAGCTTTCTTT.

The rearrangement joins TRBV5-4 to TRBJ1-2; D might be TRBD1 (6 bases). The V end was cut by 0 bases, the J end by 2 bases, with 14 bases between. The CDR3 is 16 residues long. Germline V gives CDR1 SGHNT, CDR2 YYREEE (reference sequence). The CDR3 coding sequence is TGTGCCAGCAGCTTGGCCGGTACAGGGCTCAACTATGGCTACACCTTC. Its translation: CASSLAGTGLNYGYTF.

Only one count was recorded for this clone. This rearrangement joins TRBV5-1 to TRBJ1-3; D is undetermined. V gave up 0 bases and J gave up 6 bases, with 4 bases separating them. Germline CDR1 and CDR2: SGHRS and YFSETQ. The CDR3 spans 12 residues. The DNA for the CDR3 is TGCGCCAGCAGCTTGGAGCCAAACACCATATATTTT. Protein product: CASSLEPNTIYF.

CDR3 sequence: CASSFGTGNEKLFF. Here the CDR3 DNA reads TGTGCCAGCAGTTTCGGGACAGGGAATGAAAAACTGTTTTTT. V is TRBV27 and J is TRBJ1-4; TRBD1 matches 9 bases. Trimming at V came to 3 bases and at J to 5 bases, leaving 1 base not matched to a gene. The CDR3 is 14 amino acids. Germline CDR1 is MNHEY and CDR2 is SMNVEV (reference sequence). Variable domain in full (rest from reference TRBV27 and TRBJ1-4): EAQVTQNPRYLITVTGKKLTVTCSQNMNHEYMSWYRQDPGLGLRQIYYSMNVEVTDKGDVPEGYKVSRKEKRNFPLILESPSPNQTSLYFCASSFGTGNEKLFFGSGTQLSVL.

The rearrangement links TRBV28 to TRBJ1-5; D not certain. Germline loops: CDR1 MDHEN, CDR2 SYDVKM. The ends were cut back, 1 base at V and 4 bases at J, with 11 bases in the middle. This CDR3 has 15 amino acids. CDR3 residues: CASSLSGSRNQPQHF. Written as DNA, the CDR3 is TGTGCCAGCAGTTTATCTGGTTCGAGGAATCAGCCCCAGCATTTT.

V usage is TRBV24-1 and J usage is TRBJ2-5; D is unresolved. Germline V lookup: CDR1 KGHDR, CDR2 SFDVKD. The CDR3 sequence is 13 residues long. V was clipped by 3 bases and J by 7 bases, with 11 bases between them. CDR3 sequence (DNA): TGTGCCACCAGTGATCCCCCACGTGGGACCCAGTACTTC. Amino acids: CATSDPPRGTQYF.

CDR3 residues: CASSQGTSGYYEQYF. The CDR3 DNA follows: TGCGCCAGCAGCCAAGGGACTAGCGGGTATTACGAGCAGTACTTC. This chain joins TRBV5-1 and TRBJ2-7; TRBD2 agrees at 12 bases. There are 15 residues in the CDR3. With V trimmed by 4 bases and J by 4 bases, 6 bases remained unmatched. Germline assignment: CDR1 SGHRS and CDR2 YFSETQ.

The gene calls are TRBV10-3 and TRBJ1-5, with 9 bases identical to TRBD1. Germline CDR1 ENHRY, CDR2 SYGVKD. Unmatched junction bases numbered 3, after V lost 5 bases and J lost 1 base. The CDR3 loop spans 15 amino acids. CDR3 loop: CAISSGQGSNQPQHF. CDR3 nucleotide sequence: TGTGCCATCAGTAGCGGACAGGGGAGCAATCAGCCCCAGCATTTT.

The chain joins TRBV4-1 to TRBJ1-2; maybe TRBD1 (6 bases). CDR1 MGHRA and CDR2 YSYEKL come from the germline V gene. This CDR3 is built from 15 residues. Between the trimmed V and J ends, which lost 0 bases and 3 bases, there was a span of 11 bases. The CDR3 reads CASSQDTGLHYGYTF. Here the CDR3 DNA reads TGCGCCAGCAGCCAAGATACAGGGCTTCACTATGGCTACACCTTC.

This chain connects TRBV27 to TRBJ1-2, with D tentatively TRBD1 (5 bases). This CDR3 region has 15 residues. Germline CDR1 is MNHEY and CDR2 is SMNVEV (reference sequence). Trimming took off 3 bases at V and 8 bases at J, with 19 bases between the two ends. The CDR3 nucleotides read TGTGCCAGCAGTTTGCAGGGACTCCCCTTCCACGGCTACACCTTC. The encoded protein is CASSLQGLPFHGYTF.

The chain joins TRBV7-8 to TRBJ1-2; 8 nucleotides line up with TRBD1. Germline V lookup: CDR1 SGHVS, CDR2 FQNEAQ. The CDR3 runs 14 residues. Trimming cost V 2 bases and J 3 bases; bases outside gene matches: 2. The CDR3 loop reads CASSLSTGDYGYTF. The CDR3 DNA follows: TGTGCCAGCAGCTTATCGACAGGGGACTATGGCTACACCTTC.

The rearrangement uses TRBV19 and TRBJ2-1; no clear D gene. V lost 1 base and J 6 bases, leaving 13 bases between the germline ends. CDR3 length: 15 amino acids. Germline CDR1 LNHDA, CDR2 SQIVND (reference sequence). The CDR3 loop reads CASSIGSLGSNEQFF. CDR3 nucleotide sequence: TGTGCCAGTAGTATAGGTTCGCTCGGCTCCAATGAGCAGTTCTTC.

This clone was detected once. This chain connects TRBV21-1 to TRBJ1-2. TRBV21-1 is deemed a pseudogene. The CDR3 runs 16 residues. The CDR3 nucleotides are TGTGCCAGCAGCATCATAGTCCCGGGCCTCAACTATGGCTACACCTTC. This codes for CASSIIVPGLNYGYTF.

V gene TRBV7-9 combines with J gene TRBJ1-4; possibly TRBD1 for D (5 bases). CDR1 and CDR2 (germline): SEHNR, FQNEAQ (reference sequence). The V and J ends lost 1 base and 4 bases respectively, with 10 bases between them. The CDR3 covers 15 residues. CDR3: CASSLGQTRNEKLFF. The CDR3 DNA follows: TGTGCCAGCAGCTTAGGACAGACTCGTAATGAAAAACTGTTTTTT.

V and J are TRBV5-4 and TRBJ2-3, with D tentatively TRBD1 (6 bases). This CDR3 contains 15 residues. CDR1 SGHNT and CDR2 YYREEE come from the germline V gene (reference sequence). V lost 0 bases, J lost 5 bases, and 13 bases lay in between. CDR3 in amino acids: CASSLGAGDLDTQYF. CDR3 coding DNA: TGTGCCAGCAGCTTGGGGGCAGGGGATTTAGATACGCAGTATTTT. The entire variable domain, with the rest obtained from reference TRBV5-4 and TRBJ2-3, is as follows: ETGVTQSPTHLIKTRGQQVTLRCSSQSGHNTVSWYQQALGQGPQFIFQYYREEENGRGNFPPRFSGLQFPNYSSELNVNALELDDSALYLCASSLGAGDLDTQYFGPGTRLTVL.

The genes are TRBV7-9 and TRBJ2-7; 7 positions agree with TRBD1. The V and J ends lost 5 bases and 3 bases, in that order; junction bases with no gene match: 16. The CDR3 sequence is 17 residues long. Per germline, CDR1 SEHNR and CDR2 FQNEAQ (reference sequence). CDR3 sequence: CASSRLIPGQRLYEQYF. DNA for the CDR3: TGTGCCAGCAGCCGATTAATACCGGGACAGAGGCTCTACGAGCAGTACTTC.

The J gene is TRBJ2-1, the V gene TRBV29-1; D possibly corresponds to TRBD2 (5 bases). The V gene's germline CDR1 is SQVTM and CDR2 ANQGSEA. The CDR3 spans 12 residues. V shed 4 bases and J shed 8 bases, with 12 bases lying between them. CDR3 in amino acids: CSVGGSGHEQFF. The CDR3 DNA is TGCAGCGTTGGAGGGTCCGGTCATGAGCAGTTCTTC.